This T cell receptor (beta chain) was captured by sequencing in a study of T cell responses to AZD1222 COVID-19 vaccine. The V gene's germline CDR1 is MNHNY and CDR2 SVGAGI (reference sequence). V was trimmed by 5 bases and J by 6 bases, leaving 17 bases between them. The CDR3 runs to 15 residues. Clones were sequenced by immunoSEQ multiplex PCR, and TCRdb holds only the in-frame ones, with some missing. The sample includes 90,000 to 150,000 clones, 85% to 90% of them seen just once. The chain is built from TRBV6-6 and TRBJ2-1; D is perhaps TRBD2 (5 bases). The sequencing used peripheral blood, collected on day 0 of AZD1222 vaccination. The receptor was derived from an adult in good health. Here the CDR3 reads CASSLSLATGNEQFF. The CDR3 DNA is TGTGCCAGCAGTCTCTCGCTAGCCACGGGCAATGAGCAGTTCTTC.